This T cell receptor beta chain was documented in a study of CD8 T cells in Susac syndrome. Random hexamers were used to reverse transcribe about 0.45 to 1 ug of RNA. TCRdb independently ran MiXCR on the immunoSEQ multiplex PCR reads; one entry per CDR3 protein. In the table there are about 190,000 distinct CDR3 sequences, 90% to 97% of which are singletons. V lost 2 bases, J lost 6 bases, and 11 bases lay in between. The CDR3 spans 12 residues. Germline CDR1 reads SQVTM; CDR2 reads ANQGSEA. The sequence came from a human donor with Susac syndrome. The gene calls are TRBV29-1 and TRBJ2-7; D is ambiguous. The sequencing input was CD4+ T cells from PBMCs. The CDR3 loop is CSVERELGEQYF. Written as DNA, the CDR3 is TGCAGCGTTGAAAGGGAATTAGGCGAGCAGTACTTC.